One sample yielded the 27 T cell receptor beta chains listed below, sequenced in a study of cytomegalovirus exposure and HLA in healthy donors. The PCR ran on 60 Vbeta and 13 Jbeta primers. Here immunoSEQ multiplex PCR was the method, and the copy in TCRdb shows in-frame clones only, minus some. The table lists some 80,000 clones. The sample was PBMCs. The source of these receptors is a woman in her thirties in good health and CMV-seronegative.

The J gene is TRBJ2-3, the V gene TRBV4-1; 7 nucleotides match TRBD1. Looked up from germline, CDR1 is MGHRA and CDR2 is YSYEKL. V lost 0 bases to trimming and J lost 0 bases; unmatched junction nucleotides: 6. The CDR3 runs to 17 residues. CDR3 sequence (DNA): TGCGCCAGCAGCCAAGATCTGAACAGGGGTAGCACAGATACGCAGTATTTT. This codes for CASSQDLNRGSTDTQYF.

The chain uses TRBV5-1 and TRBJ1-1; D is ambiguous. The germline CDR1 and CDR2 sequences are SGHRS and YFSETQ. This CDR3 has 13 residues. V shed 5 bases and J shed 0 bases, with 8 bases lying between them. The CDR3 region is CASREGLNTEAFF. CDR3 nucleotide sequence: TGCGCCAGCAGAGAGGGTTTGAACACTGAAGCTTTCTTT.

This rearrangement joins TRBV6-1 to TRBJ1-2; D gene ambiguous. Looked up from germline, CDR1 is MNHNS and CDR2 is SASEGT. The V end lost 6 bases, the J end lost 7 bases, and 12 bases lay between the germline ends. This CDR3 is 12 amino acids long. The CDR3 region is CASSPGLRGYTF. The CDR3 region has the DNA TGTGCCAGCAGCCCAGGCCTTCGTGGCTACACCTTC.

The rearrangement uses TRBV10-2 and TRBJ2-7; perhaps TRBD1 as D (5 bases). Germline loops: CDR1 WSHSY, CDR2 SAAADI. CDR3 size: 14 residues. The V end was cut by 7 bases, the J end by 6 bases, with 19 bases between. The CDR3 sequence is CASTPAAQGGEQYF. CDR3 in DNA: TGCGCCAGCACCCCGGCAGCCCAGGGCGGCGAGCAGTACTTC.

The V call is TRBV4-2, the J call TRBJ2-2, with D perhaps matching TRBD1 (5 bases). The CDR3 extends over 15 amino acids. The germline gives CDR1 LGHNA, CDR2 YNFKEQ. V gave up 0 bases and J gave up 5 bases, with 10 bases separating them. CDR3: CASSQDVQGTGELFF. The CDR3 DNA is TGTGCCAGCAGCCAAGATGTTCAGGGTACCGGGGAGCTGTTTTTT.

The chain recombines TRBV18 with TRBJ1-5, with TRBD1 matching over 9 bases. The germline gives CDR1 KGHSH, CDR2 LQKENI. Germline trimming cut 2 bases from V and 12 bases from J; bases unmatched to any gene: 11. This CDR3 is built from 15 residues. CDR3 bases: TGTGCCAGCTCACCAACCGGGACAGGGAATGAGCACCAGCATTTT. Translating it yields CASSPTGTGNEHQHF.

This sequence joins TRBV29-1 and TRBJ2-5; D unclear. The closer fit of TRBJ2-7 to the DNA end suggests the J call may be wrong. The CDR3 has 12 residues. Germline CDR1 is SQVTM and CDR2 is ANQGSEA. CDR3 DNA sequence: TGCAGCGTTGGGAACAGAACCTACGAGCAGTACTTC. Residues: CSVGNRTYEQYF.

As regards this clone: The junction shows a germline mismatch at one end, possibly a read error. The genes are TRBV5-8 and TRBJ1-1; no firm D call. This CDR3 spans 11 amino acids. Germline loops: CDR1 SGHTS, CDR2 YDEGEE. CDR3 sequence (DNA): TGTGCCAGAAGCTGGGTGGCGGGAGCTTTCTTT. Translated: CARSWVAGAFF.

This chain connects TRBV7-9 to TRBJ2-2; a weak D match, TRBD1 (5 bases). V was trimmed by 9 bases and J by 0 bases, leaving 8 bases between them. In germline, CDR1 is SEHNR, CDR2 FQNEAQ (reference sequence). The CDR3 is 13 residues long. This chain's CDR3 is CASSGTNTGELFF. DNA for the CDR3: TGTGCCAGTTCAGGGACGAACACCGGGGAGCTGTTTTTT.

The chain employs TRBV6-4 and TRBJ1-6; D ambiguous. Per germline, CDR1 MRHNA and CDR2 SNTAGT. Trimming took off 3 bases at V and 10 bases at J, with 10 bases between the two ends. CDR3 length: 13 residues. The chain's CDR3 is CASSDQDGSPLHF. Written as DNA, the CDR3 is TGTGCCAGCAGTGATCAGGATGGCTCACCCCTCCACTTT.

This chain connects TRBV7-2 to TRBJ1-2; D gene uncertain. The germline V gene encodes CDR1 SGHTA and CDR2 FQGNSA. V was trimmed by 2 bases and J by 7 bases, leaving 11 bases between them. The length of the CDR3 is 13 residues. CDR3 bases: TGTGCCAGCAGCTTACAGGTTCTGAGTGGCTACACCTTC. This codes for CASSLQVLSGYTF.

V and J are TRBV7-9 and TRBJ2-3, with D perhaps TRBD2 (6 bases). The CDR3 runs to 14 residues. CDR1 is SEHNR, CDR2 FQNEAQ, per germline (reference sequence). Trimming removed 5 bases from V and 4 bases from J, with 13 bases in between. CDR3 residues: CASSPPSDPDTQYF. The CDR3 coding sequence is TGTGCCAGCAGCCCCCCTAGCGACCCAGATACGCAGTATTTT.

The chain links TRBV6-1 to TRBJ1-1; a possible D gene is TRBD1 (5 bases). In germline, CDR1 is MNHNS, CDR2 SASEGT. V dropped 11 bases and J dropped 0 bases, with 13 bases sitting between them. The CDR3 totals 13 residues. The CDR3 sequence: CAYGLTVNTEAFF. Here the CDR3 DNA reads TGTGCCTACGGGTTGACAGTGAACACTGAAGCTTTCTTT.

The chain couples TRBV30 to TRBJ1-6; 8 bases are shared with TRBD1. V dropped 4 bases and J dropped 10; count of bases not matched to a gene: 9. Germline V gene data show CDR1 as GTSNPN and CDR2 as SVGIG (reference sequence). This CDR3 is built from 14 residues. DNA for the CDR3: TGTGCCTGGATGACGACAGGGGCCGACTCACCCCTCCACTTT. This translates into CAWMTTGADSPLHF.

V and J are TRBV5-1 and TRBJ2-2; the D is unclear. Germline values: CDR1 SGHRS, CDR2 YFSETQ. The V gene lost 8 bases and the J gene lost 0 bases, with 14 bases spanning the gap. The length of the CDR3 is 15 residues. The CDR3 sequence is CASALAVSNTGELFF. The CDR3 coding sequence is TGCGCCAGTGCTCTGGCGGTCTCGAACACCGGGGAGCTGTTTTTT.

The chain links TRBV5-1 to TRBJ1-2, with D unresolved. The V gene's germline CDR1 is SGHRS and CDR2 YFSETQ. The V end was cut by 3 bases, the J end by 2 bases, with 11 bases between. The CDR3 loop spans 14 amino acids. The CDR3 loop reads CASSSLSGNYGYTF. In DNA, the CDR3 is TGCGCCAGCAGCTCCCTATCCGGGAACTATGGCTACACCTTC.

This chain joins TRBV5-1 and TRBJ2-1, with 8 bases matching TRBD2. The CDR3 covers 16 residues. CDR1 and CDR2 (germline): SGHRS, YFSETQ. With 3 bases clipped from V and 3 bases from J, the junction kept 8 bases outside the gene matches. DNA of the CDR3: TGCGCCAGCAGCTCCTCAAGCGGGGGCCTCTACAATGAGCAGTTCTTC. Translation: CASSSSSGGLYNEQFF.

The DNA for the CDR3 is TGTGCCAGCAGTTGGGGAGGGAAGAACACTGAAGCTTTCTTT. Protein sequence: CASSWGGKNTEAFF. The chain couples TRBV6-5 to TRBJ1-1; no clear D. Germline V CDR1 and CDR2: MNHEY, SVGAGI. This CDR3 has 14 residues. Deletions cut 4 bases from V and 1 base from J, with 10 bases between.

The gene calls are TRBV7-8 and TRBJ1-1; TRBD1 agrees at 8 bases. Germline V lookup: CDR1 SGHVS, CDR2 FQNEAQ. The CDR3 consists of 13 residues. J gave up 4 bases and V 2 bases, and 0 bases lay outside the gene matches. CDR3 protein: CASSLTGGTEAFF. The CDR3 DNA sequence: TGTGCCAGCAGCTTAACAGGGGGCACTGAAGCTTTCTTT.

The chain uses TRBV5-1 and TRBJ1-1, with 7 bases matching TRBD1. CDR1 is SGHRS and CDR2 is YFSETQ in the germline V gene. The CDR3 is 15 amino acids. J lost 5 bases, V lost 0 bases, and 7 bases had no gene match. The CDR3 loop is CASSLEQGQGTEAFF. In DNA form, the CDR3 reads TGCGCCAGCAGCTTGGAACAGGGGCAGGGGACTGAAGCTTTCTTT.

CDR3 region: CASSGLGQSEAFF. The CDR3 DNA reads as TGTGCCAGCAGTGGACTCGGACAGTCTGAAGCTTTCTTT. The chain couples TRBV25-1 to TRBJ1-1; D is possibly TRBD1 (6 bases). The CDR3 has 13 amino acids. From germline, CDR1 is MGHDK and CDR2 SYGVNS. Trimming shortened V by 4 bases and J by 6 bases, and 12 bases separated the two germline ends.

The gene calls are TRBV30 and TRBJ1-1, with a possible D match to TRBD1 (5 bases). The CDR3 length is 15 residues. Germline V gives CDR1 GTSNPN, CDR2 SVGIG (reference sequence). V lost 3 bases and J lost 3, with 17 bases in between. The CDR3 sequence: CAWRGLGFLDTEAFF. CDR3 in DNA: TGTGCCTGGAGGGGGCTAGGATTTTTGGACACTGAAGCTTTCTTT.

The chain joins TRBV6-5 to TRBJ1-3; D not certain. The CDR3 loop spans 16 amino acids. V was cut by 4 bases and J by 0 bases, with 13 bases left in between. Germline loops: CDR1 MNHEY, CDR2 SVGAGI. The CDR3 reads CASSFSQLTSGNTIYF. In nucleotides, the CDR3 is TGTGCCAGCAGTTTCTCACAGTTAACCTCTGGAAACACCATATATTTT.

Remarks on this clone: This CDR3 is also generated by other DNA sequences in the sample. V usage is TRBV6-6 and J usage is TRBJ1-5; D gene ambiguous. The germline V and J ends were trimmed by 3 bases and 1 base, with 7 bases remaining between them. Germline loops: CDR1 MNHNY, CDR2 SVGAGI (reference sequence). This CDR3 comprises 14 residues. CDR3 loop: CASSYRGSNQPQHF. The CDR3, as DNA: TGTGCCAGCAGTTATCGCGGGAGCAATCAGCCCCAGCATTTT.

The chain uses TRBV4-1 and TRBJ2-7, with TRBD2 matching 7 bases. CDR3 size: 12 residues. Per germline, CDR1 MGHRA and CDR2 YSYEKL. V dropped 0 bases and J dropped 13; count of bases not matched to a gene: 6. CDR3 sequence: CASSQDQLAIYF. The CDR3, as DNA: TGCGCCAGCAGCCAAGACCAACTAGCGATATACTTC.

The CDR3 region has the DNA TGTGCCTGGAGTCGGGACAGCGGCACAGATACGCAGTATTTT. Translating gives CAWSRDSGTDTQYF. The J gene is TRBJ2-3, the V gene TRBV30, with 7 bases aligning to TRBD1. V lost 2 bases, J lost 1 base, and 3 bases stayed unmatched. The CDR3 runs to 14 residues. Per the germline V gene, CDR1 is GTSNPN and CDR2 is SVGIG (reference sequence).

This chain uses TRBV7-9 with TRBJ1-1; tentatively, D is TRBD1 (5 bases). Trimming cost V 5 bases and J 0 bases, with 13 bases left between them. The V gene's germline CDR1 is SEHNR and CDR2 FQNEAQ (reference sequence). The CDR3 sequence is 15 residues long. CDR3 in amino acids: CASSRYRSLNTEAFF. CDR3 nucleotides: TGTGCCAGCAGCCGGTACAGGTCTTTGAACACTGAAGCTTTCTTT.